These T cell receptor beta chains were read from a single sample in a study of control samples from healthy donors and cancer patients. Assay used: immunoSEQ multiplex PCR; TCRdb lists only in-frame clones, some missing. The top ten hold 1% of the sample, which has fewer than 200,000 clones, approximately 96% seen once. Sequencing input: blood. These receptors came from a woman in her twenties or thirties in good health. The CDR3 runs from the conserved cysteine through the conserved F or W. D genes are given only for firm matches. Size values are once, few and many counts, or a class for expanded clones, and some rows have none.

clone_size | d_call | j_call | v_call | cdr3_aa
once | TRBD2 | TRBJ2-3 | TRBV6-4 | CASSDSIAGGPTDTQYF
NA | TRBD2 | TRBJ2-1 | TRBV27 | CASSLEAGGLYEQFF
NA | NA | TRBJ1-1 | TRBV18 | CASSPASYTEAFF
NA | NA | TRBJ2-3 | TRBV9 | CASSEVEGSTDTQYF
NA | TRBD2 | TRBJ2-7 | TRBV19 | CASSIDSSSGTYEQYF
once | NA | TRBJ1-2 | TRBV29-1 | CSVGRQDGYTF
NA | NA | TRBJ2-2 | TRBV25-1 | CASSENRAGELFF
NA | NA | TRBJ2-1 | TRBV5-1 | CASSYGLQVYNEQFF
NA | TRBD2 | TRBJ2-7 | TRBV15 | CATSPRGSGRSYEQYF
NA | NA | TRBJ2-2 | TRBV5-5 | CASSLRGAVDTGELFF
NA | TRBD2 | TRBJ2-1 | TRBV7-2 | CASSLSAGGLIEQFF
NA | NA | TRBJ1-1 | TRBV5-4 | CASSLERAATEAFF
NA | NA | TRBJ2-7 | TRBV12-5 | CASGLSPREQYF
once | TRBD1 | TRBJ1-6 | TRBV3-1/TRBV3-2 | CASSQTGQGYSPLHF
NA | NA | TRBJ1-5 | TRBV5-5 | CASSLLGGQPQHF
NA | TRBD2 | TRBJ2-1 | TRBV2 | CASTLAEDNEQFF
NA | NA | TRBJ1-1 | TRBV19 | CASSTHRNTEAFF
NA | NA | TRBJ1-4 | TRBV2 | CASTFASEKLFF
NA | NA | TRBJ1-5 | TRBV12-3/TRBV12-4 | CASSSGQPQHF
NA | NA | TRBJ2-1 | TRBV9 | CASSVEGGYSYNEQFF
NA | TRBD2 | TRBJ2-1 | TRBV30 | CAWSVGGGAFNEQFF
NA | NA | TRBJ2-2 | TRBV19 | CASSILPRNTGELFF
NA | NA | TRBJ1-2 | TRBV5-1 | CASSLAAQGGGYTF
NA | NA | TRBJ1-1 | TRBV5-1 | CASSLLVLPNTEAFF
NA | NA | TRBJ2-7 | TRBV6-2/TRBV6-3 | CASRPNTPDEQYF
once | TRBD1 | TRBJ1-1 | TRBV7-9 | CASSPPGTGREAFF
NA | NA | TRBJ1-2 | TRBV3-1/TRBV3-2 | CASSQTGIYGYTF
NA | NA | TRBJ2-7 | TRBV29-1 | CSVEGGRAPYEQYF
NA | NA | TRBJ2-2 | TRBV5-5 | CASSLAEGYTGELFF
NA | TRBD1 | TRBJ1-2 | TRBV20-1 | CSATEGASGGYTF
NA | TRBD1 | TRBJ2-1 | TRBV27 | CASSSNRGVNEQFF
NA | TRBD2 | TRBJ2-3 | TRBV14 | CASSPERASGSLRESGTDTQYF
NA | TRBD1 | TRBJ1-1 | TRBV28 | CASSLPRQGNTEAFF
NA | NA | TRBJ2-7 | TRBV5-1 | CASSLNSGGNEQYF